Listed here are 10 T cell receptor beta chains from one sample, sequenced in a study of graft-versus-host responses after intestinal transplantation. TCRdb's copy holds only in-frame clones and misses some; the assay was immunoSEQ multiplex PCR. Of about 88,000 clones in the sample, roughly nine tenths were seen once. These TCRs' antigens remain unknown. The specimen was unstimulated CD4+ T cells sorted from spleen or lymph node cells, collected before intestinal transplant. Receptors originate from a human donor who received an intestinal transplant.

The genes are TRBV2 and TRBJ2-1; TRBD2 is a possible D gene (5 bases). This CDR3 spans 17 amino acids. In germline, CDR1 is SNHLY, CDR2 FYNNEI. The V gene lost 6 bases and the J gene lost 5 bases, with 23 bases spanning the gap. CDR3 DNA: TGTGCCAGCAGACGCGGAGAGGGTATCCACACCAACAATGAGCAGTTCTTC. Translated, it gives CASRRGEGIHTNNEQFF.

Regarding this clone: The same CDR3 also results from other DNA sequences found in this sample. CDR3 DNA: TGTGCCAGCAGTAGGGACAGGGAAGAGACCCAGTACTTC. It translates to CASSRDREETQYF. This chain joins TRBV6-5 and TRBJ2-5; 9 bases fit TRBD1. Germline CDR1 is MNHEY and CDR2 is SVGAGI. The CDR3 covers 13 residues. With 5 bases clipped from V and 3 bases from J, the junction kept 1 base outside the gene matches.

The J gene is TRBJ2-3, the V gene TRBV9, with 10 positions matching TRBD2. This CDR3 is 13 amino acids long. CDR1 SGDLS and CDR2 YYNGEE come from the germline V gene. Trimming at V came to 3 bases and at J to 10 bases, leaving 5 bases not matched to a gene. CDR3 protein: CASSAPGTSAQYF. DNA of the CDR3: TGTGCCAGCAGCGCCCCGGGGACTAGCGCGCAGTATTTT.

The chain recombines TRBV5-4 with TRBJ2-1; 9 bases align to TRBD2. CDR1 and CDR2 from the germline V gene are SGHNT and YYREEE (reference sequence). J gave up 5 bases and V 2 bases, and 5 bases lay outside the gene matches. This CDR3 has 15 amino acids. CDR3 protein: CASSFLLAGDNEQFF. CDR3 nucleotides: TGTGCCAGCAGCTTTTTACTAGCGGGTGACAATGAGCAGTTCTTC.

The rearrangement uses TRBV6-5 and TRBJ2-7, with 8 bases that match TRBD1. V lost 0 bases to trimming and J lost 0 bases; unmatched junction nucleotides: 4. Germline V CDR1 and CDR2: MNHEY, SVGAGI. The CDR3 runs 16 residues. The DNA for the CDR3 is TGTGCCAGCAGTTACTCGCACAGGGGGGTCTCCTACGAGCAGTACTTC. Encoded protein: CASSYSHRGVSYEQYF.

In its sample, this clone was seen once. The chain links TRBV19 to TRBJ1-5, with 7 bases identical to TRBD1. This CDR3 is 12 amino acids long. The germline CDR1 and CDR2 sequences are LNHDA and SQIVND (reference sequence). The V and J ends lost 6 bases and 4 bases, in that order; junction bases with no gene match: 0. DNA for the CDR3: TGTGCCAGTAGGGACAGGAATCAGCCCCAGCATTTT. This encodes CASRDRNQPQHF. The full variable domain, completed using reference TRBV19 and TRBJ1-5, is DGGITQSPKYLFRKEGQNVTLSCEQNLNHDAMYWYRQDPGQGLRLIYYSQIVNDFQKGDIAEGYSVSREKKESFPLTVTSAQKNPTAFYLCASRDRNQPQHFGDGTRLSIL.

This chain links TRBV19 with TRBJ2-3; 9 bases fit TRBD1. Germline assignment: CDR1 LNHDA and CDR2 SQIVND (reference sequence). The J segment lost 4 bases and the V segment lost 5 bases, leaving 7 bases of the junction unmatched. The CDR3 extends over 15 amino acids. In nucleotides, the CDR3 is TGTGCCAGTAGTTTAGGGGACAGGGTTGCAGATACGCAGTATTTT. Its protein product is CASSLGDRVADTQYF.

This chain links TRBV10-1 with TRBJ2-1; 7 bases fit TRBD2. The V gene end was trimmed by 3 bases and the J gene end by 8 bases; junction bases not matched to a gene: 7. The germline CDR1 and CDR2 sequences are WNHNN and SYGVQD (reference sequence). The CDR3 loop spans 14 amino acids. The CDR3 reads CASSDVGGSDEQFF. DNA of the CDR3: TGCGCCAGCAGTGATGTGGGGGGGTCTGATGAGCAGTTCTTC.

This chain links TRBV18 with TRBJ2-3; TRBD2 agrees at 7 bases. CDR1 is KGHSH, CDR2 LQKENI, per germline. CDR3 size: 13 residues. V lost 0 bases to trimming and J lost 8 bases; unmatched junction nucleotides: 2. DNA for the CDR3: TGTGCCAGCTCACCACCTCCGGGGGGTACGCAGTATTTT. It translates to CASSPPPGGTQYF.

Written as DNA, the CDR3 is TGCGCCAGCAGCTCCCAGGGGGCAGGAGGAAACACCATATATTTT. Amino acid sequence: CASSSQGAGGNTIYF. V is TRBV5-1 and J is TRBJ1-3; 8 bases are a match to TRBD1. Trimming at V came to 3 bases and at J to 4 bases, leaving 6 bases not matched to a gene. CDR1 is SGHRS and CDR2 is YFSETQ in the germline V gene. CDR3 length: 15 amino acids.